The T cell receptor (beta chain) described here comes from a study of beta chain features in type 1 diabetes. Study observations and caveats: In type 1 diabetes patients, VDJ junctions had fewer insertions; deletions at these junctions were more frequent. Among all four CD4+ subsets, Type 1 diabetes patients had TCRB CDR3s that were moderately but significantly shorter. Using cDNA template may skew counts toward highly expressing activated cells. For patients, the naive, central memory and Treg TCRB repertoires appeared more alike than for healthy donors.

Naive, central memory, regulatory and stem cell-like memory cells within the CD4+ compartment were sorted using CD45RO/CCR7/CD25/CD127/CD95/CD27. As concerns this clone: Its target is not known.

The authors reverse transcribed all of the isolated RNA, so sequencing captured expressed TCRB transcripts. Using immunoSEQ multiplex PCR, the repertoire was profiled, and TCRdb retains in-frame clones only, with some absent. The sample records about 150,000 clones, about a tenth being singletons. The TCR originated in a man aged 25-40 years with type 1 diabetes. What was sequenced was central memory CD4+ T cells from blood.

The CDR3 region is CASSPQTSQETQYF. In DNA, the CDR3 is TGCGCCAGCAGCCCCCAGACTAGCCAAGAGACCCAGTACTTC. V gene TRBV5-1 combines with J gene TRBJ2-5, with D perhaps matching TRBD2 (6 bases). The CDR3 sequence is 14 residues long. Trimming cost V 4 bases and J 1 base, with 11 bases left between them. CDR1 is SGHRS, CDR2 YFSETQ, per germline.